Each of the 8 T cell receptor beta chains below was sequenced from the same sample in a study of cytomegalovirus exposure and HLA in healthy donors (dated by TCRdb to 2016 to 2017). The library was obtained by the immunoSEQ multiplex PCR assay. TCRdb holds this immuneACCESS table with in-frame rearrangements only. Some clones are missing; in checked studies, unresolved V genes explain under half, and the rest has no known cause. The sample profile shows approximately 46,000 clones; approximately 90% of them were found once. 1.4% of the sample is held by the ten biggest clonotypes. Input material: PBMCs. The source is a man between 18 and 35 years old in good health and CMV-seronegative.

This chain connects TRBV5-1 to TRBJ2-7; 11 bases agree with TRBD2. Germline CDR1 reads SGHRS; CDR2 reads YFSETQ. Trimming removed 3 bases from V and 2 bases from J; junction bases left unmatched: 4. There are 15 residues in the CDR3. The CDR3 loop reads CASSSGTSGTYEQYF. The CDR3 DNA sequence: TGCGCCAGCAGCTCCGGGACTAGCGGTACCTACGAGCAGTACTTC.

This chain uses TRBV9 with TRBJ2-1, with TRBD2 identical over 13 bases. This CDR3 has 16 residues. With 4 bases clipped from V and 6 bases from J, the junction kept 7 bases outside the gene matches. CDR1 and CDR2 (germline): SGDLS, YYNGEE. The CDR3 DNA reads TGTGCCAGCAGCTTGGGACTAGCGGGACGCGGCAATGAGCAGTTCTTC. This encodes CASSLGLAGRGNEQFF.

This clone has only one observation. The chain combines TRBV18 with TRBJ2-7, with a possible D match to TRBD1 (6 bases). The V end was cut by 6 bases, the J end by 4 bases, with 19 bases between. Germline V gene data show CDR1 as KGHSH and CDR2 as LQKENI. The CDR3 covers 15 residues. CDR3 in amino acids: CASSSGALYSYEQYF. The DNA for the CDR3 is TGTGCCAGCTCCTCAGGGGCGCTTTATTCTTACGAGCAGTACTTC.

This clone turned up a few times. V and J are TRBV10-2 and TRBJ2-7; TRBD1 aligns across 9 bases. Germline V gene data show CDR1 as WSHSY and CDR2 as SAAADI. CDR3 length equals 14 residues. J lost 2 bases, V lost 6 bases, and 5 bases had no gene match. CDR3 DNA sequence: TGCGCCAGCAGAACCGGGACAGGGACCTACGAGCAGTACTTC. The encoded protein is CASRTGTGTYEQYF.

This chain links TRBV9 with TRBJ2-1, with 8 positions matching TRBD2. CDR3 size: 16 residues. Germline loops: CDR1 SGDLS, CDR2 YYNGEE. V dropped 0 bases and J dropped 4; count of bases not matched to a gene: 6. CDR3 sequence reads: CASSVVAGSLYNEQFF. The DNA of the CDR3 is TGTGCCAGCAGCGTAGTAGCGGGGTCATTATACAATGAGCAGTTCTTC.

This chain's CDR3 is CATETGGTYEQYF. CDR3 sequence (DNA): TGTGCCACCGAGACAGGGGGAACCTACGAGCAGTACTTC. The genes are TRBV6-1 and TRBJ2-7, with TRBD1 matching over 9 bases. The trim removed 10 bases at V and 2 bases at J, leaving 6 bases unmatched. The CDR3 sequence is 13 residues long. Germline assignment: CDR1 MNHNS and CDR2 SASEGT.

This clone was detected only a few times. The gene calls are TRBV25-1 and TRBJ2-2; D unresolved. Germline V lookup: CDR1 MGHDK, CDR2 SYGVNS. V dropped 4 bases and J dropped 3 bases, with 9 bases sitting between them. CDR3 length: 14 residues. The CDR3, as DNA: TGTGCCAGCAGTGCCGACTGGGACACCGGGGAGCTGTTTTTT. This translates into CASSADWDTGELFF. Looking up the rest from reference TRBV25-1 and TRBJ2-2 gives the full variable domain: EADIYQTPRYLVIGTGKKITLECSQTMGHDKMYWYQQDPGMELHLIHYSYGVNSTEKGDLSSESTVSRIRTEHFPLTLESARPSHTSQYLCASSADWDTGELFFGEGSRLTVL.

V usage is TRBV9 and J usage is TRBJ2-1; 7 bases line up with TRBD1. V dropped 0 bases and J dropped 3; count of bases not matched to a gene: 3. The germline gives CDR1 SGDLS, CDR2 YYNGEE. The CDR3 loop spans 15 amino acids. The CDR3 DNA reads as TGTGCCAGCAGCGTAGAGGGACAGTACTACAATGAGCAGTTCTTC. It is translated as CASSVEGQYYNEQFF.